Below, 28 T cell receptor beta chains from the same sample are listed, as sequenced in a study of T cell responses to AZD1222 COVID-19 vaccine. Sequencing used immunoSEQ multiplex PCR; TCRdb keeps in-frame clones, though not all of them. The table has 150,000 to 200,000 clones, about 92% seen once. This material consisted of peripheral blood, taken 28 days after the second AZD1222 dose. These receptors all stem from an adult who received the AZD1222 COVID-19 vaccine.

Here the CDR3 reads CASSQDWGTGNQPQHF. CDR3 DNA sequence: TGTGCCAGCAGCCAAGACTGGGGGACCGGCAATCAGCCCCAGCATTTT. The chain employs TRBV4-2 and TRBJ1-5; D is perhaps TRBD1 (5 bases). CDR1 is LGHNA, CDR2 YNFKEQ, per germline. The CDR3 sequence is 16 residues long. V was trimmed by 0 bases and J by 2 bases, leaving 11 bases between them.

This rearrangement joins TRBV7-9 to TRBJ1-1, with 9 bases lining up with TRBD1. There are 15 residues in the CDR3. Germline trimming cut 5 bases from V and 8 bases from J; bases unmatched to any gene: 12. CDR1 and CDR2 (germline): SEHNR, FQNEAQ (reference sequence). The CDR3 sequence: CASSPRTGANGEAFF. For the CDR3, the DNA is TGTGCCAGCAGCCCCAGGACAGGGGCGAATGGAGAAGCTTTCTTT.

The gene calls are TRBV10-3 and TRBJ2-7, with TRBD1 identical over 8 bases. The CDR3 consists of 18 residues. The junction had 21 bases not matched to a gene; V was cut back by 4 bases and J by 7 bases. The germline gives CDR1 ENHRY, CDR2 SYGVKD. CDR3 nucleotides: TGTGCCATCAGTGTACCTCCGGTGGGACAGGAGTCGCATGGGGAGCAGTACTTC. This translates into CAISVPPVGQESHGEQYF.

The V gene is TRBV6-5, the J gene TRBJ1-4, with D possibly TRBD1 on 5 matching bases. The germline CDR1 and CDR2 sequences are MNHEY and SVGAGI. CDR3 size: 14 residues. Trimming removed 10 bases at V and 8 bases at J, with 20 bases between. The CDR3 sequence: CATRQSGLQEKLFF. CDR3 in DNA: TGTGCCACCCGACAGTCGGGACTACAAGAAAAACTGTTTTTT.

The rearrangement joins TRBV5-8 to TRBJ2-7; D might be TRBD1 (6 bases). This CDR3 comprises 14 residues. Between the trimmed V and J ends, which lost 0 bases and 0 bases, there was a span of 7 bases. From germline, CDR1 is SGHTS and CDR2 YDEGEE. This CDR3 is CASSLGRGSYEQYF. DNA for the CDR3: TGTGCCAGCAGCTTGGGCAGGGGCTCCTACGAGCAGTACTTC.

In this sample, this clone turned up a few times. The rearrangement links TRBV7-9 to TRBJ1-1; D is unclear. The germline CDR1 and CDR2 sequences are SEHNR and FQNEAQ (reference sequence). The CDR3 runs 12 residues. Trimming left V 6 bases short and J 1 base short, with 6 bases between. In DNA, the CDR3 is TGTGCCAGCAGTTCAGAGAACACTGAAGCTTTCTTT. This sequence encodes CASSSENTEAFF.

The chain is built from TRBV5-6 and TRBJ2-7; perhaps TRBD2 as D (5 bases). Germline V gives CDR1 SGHDT, CDR2 YYEEEE. The germline V and J ends were trimmed by 0 bases and 1 base, with 8 bases remaining between them. The CDR3 has 14 amino acids. CDR3 bases: TGTGCCAGCAGCTTGGGGACTTGGTCCTACGAGCAGTACTTC. It is translated as CASSLGTWSYEQYF.

This clone was picked up one time. The chain couples TRBV9 to TRBJ2-1; 9 positions agree with TRBD2. V lost 3 bases and J lost 6; bases outside the gene matches: 4. Per germline, CDR1 SGDLS and CDR2 YYNGEE. This CDR3 comprises 14 residues. CDR3 sequence: CASSGGLAFNEQFF. CDR3 DNA sequence: TGTGCCAGCAGCGGCGGACTAGCGTTCAATGAGCAGTTCTTC.

The rearrangement joins TRBV5-4 to TRBJ2-7; D remains ambiguous. This CDR3 contains 13 residues. Trimming stripped 1 base from V and 0 bases from J, with 5 bases between. CDR1 and CDR2 (germline): SGHNT, YYREEE (reference sequence). CDR3 in amino acids: CASSLQGSYEQYF. The CDR3 bases are TGTGCCAGCAGCTTGCAAGGCTCCTACGAGCAGTACTTC. Supplemented by reference TRBV5-4 and TRBJ2-7, the full variable domain reads ETGVTQSPTHLIKTRGQQVTLRCSSQSGHNTVSWYQQALGQGPQFIFQYYREEENGRGNFPPRFSGLQFPNYSSELNVNALELDDSALYLCASSLQGSYEQYFGPGTRLTVT.

V and J are TRBV2 and TRBJ1-2, with TRBD1 identical over 7 bases. CDR3 length equals 14 residues. Germline CDR1 is SNHLY and CDR2 is FYNNEI. V was clipped by 4 bases and J by 8 bases; unmatched bases: 10. CDR3 nucleotide sequence: TGTGCCAGCAGTGTTCGGAAGGGGGCGGGCGGCTACACCTTC. Translated: CASSVRKGAGGYTF.

V gene TRBV18 combines with J gene TRBJ2-7, with TRBD1 matching over 7 bases. TRBJ2-5 explains the end of the DNA better; the J call may be wrong. The CDR3 covers 15 residues. The germline V gene encodes CDR1 KGHSH and CDR2 LQKENI. The CDR3 sequence is CASSPSDRRQETQYF. The CDR3 DNA reads as TGTGCCAGCTCACCTTCGGACAGGCGCCAAGAGACCCAGTACTTC.

The V and J genes are TRBV5-5 and TRBJ1-1, with a weak D call TRBD1 (5 bases). Germline CDR1 SGHKS, CDR2 YYEKEE (reference sequence). V was pared by 3 bases and J by 3 bases, with 15 bases between. CDR3 size: 15 residues. The CDR3 here is CASSSWGGRDTEAFF. The CDR3 DNA reads TGTGCCAGCAGCTCTTGGGGGGGACGCGACACTGAAGCTTTCTTT. The entire variable domain, with the rest obtained from reference TRBV5-5 and TRBJ1-1, is as follows: DAGVTQSPTHLIKTRGQQVTLRCSPISGHKSVSWYQQVLGQGPQFIFQYYEKEERGRGNFPDRFSARQFPNYSSELNVNALLLGDSALYLCASSSWGGRDTEAFFGQGTRLTVV.

V is TRBV19 and J is TRBJ1-4, with D possibly matching TRBD1 (5 bases). This CDR3 contains 14 residues. Germline V lookup: CDR1 LNHDA, CDR2 SQIVND (reference sequence). Trimming removed 3 bases at V and 8 bases at J, with 13 bases between. The CDR3 loop reads CASSITGRGEKLFF. The CDR3 bases are TGTGCCAGTAGTATCACGGGGAGGGGAGAAAAACTGTTTTTT.

The chain employs TRBV30 and TRBJ2-5; 7 nucleotides agree with TRBD1. Germline-derived CDR1 and CDR2 are GTSNPN and SVGIG (reference sequence). The ends lost 0 bases at V and 5 bases at J; junction bases unmatched: 9. The CDR3 extends over 15 amino acids. The CDR3 DNA follows: TGTGCCTGGAGTGTACGGACAGGACCTTCGGAGACCCAGTACTTC. It encodes CAWSVRTGPSETQYF.

The chain is built from TRBV9 and TRBJ2-1; 11 nucleotides line up with TRBD2. Germline lookup yields CDR1 SGDLS and CDR2 YYNGEE. The length of the CDR3 is 16 residues. J was trimmed by 4 bases and V by 3 bases; bases with no gene match: 6. The CDR3 reads CASSGKGLAVYNEQFF. As DNA, the CDR3 is TGTGCCAGCAGCGGGAAGGGACTAGCGGTGTACAATGAGCAGTTCTTC.

The chain is built from TRBV19 and TRBJ1-1, with D perhaps matching TRBD1 (5 bases). CDR3 length: 12 amino acids. Trimming removed 4 bases at V and 7 bases at J, with 10 bases between. Looked up from germline, CDR1 is LNHDA and CDR2 is SQIVND (reference sequence). The CDR3 loop reads CASSNQGLEAFF. The CDR3 DNA follows: TGTGCCAGTAGTAACCAGGGACTTGAAGCTTTCTTT.

The chain has TRBV21-1 and TRBJ2-7; the table's D call, TRBD1, has no DNA check behind it. TRBV21-1 is a known pseudogene. This CDR3 spans 16 amino acids. The CDR3 reads CASSTGDRAEVFEQYF. CDR3 nucleotides: TGTGCCAGCAGCACCGGGGACAGGGCTGAGGTTTTCGAGCAGTACTTC.

This sequence joins TRBV6-6 and TRBJ1-5; D remains ambiguous. V lost 7 bases, J lost 4 bases, and 14 bases lay in between. CDR3 length: 14 residues. Germline lookup yields CDR1 MNHNY and CDR2 SVGAGI (reference sequence). CDR3 DNA: TGTGCCAGCACTAACGACCCGAATAATCAGCCCCAGCATTTT. Residues: CASTNDPNNQPQHF.

This clone was seen a single time. V usage is TRBV6-1 and J usage is TRBJ1-2; possible D gene TRBD1, 6 bases. The CDR3 is 18 residues long. V shed 4 bases and J shed 8 bases, with 29 bases lying between them. From germline, CDR1 is MNHNS and CDR2 SASEGT. The CDR3, as DNA: TGTGCCAGCAGTGTAGCAGGGGTCGGTACGAACCCAGAAAAGGGCTACACCTTC. Amino acids: CASSVAGVGTNPEKGYTF.

The chain uses TRBV6-1 and TRBJ1-5; tentative D call: TRBD1 (5 bases). The V gene's germline CDR1 is MNHNS and CDR2 SASEGT. The V end lost 0 bases, the J end lost 3 bases, and 36 bases lay between the germline ends. The CDR3 runs 24 residues. The CDR3 is CASSEAGGGPTFGAPYPVNQPQHF. CDR3 DNA: TGTGCCAGCAGTGAAGCGGGTGGGGGACCCACCTTTGGAGCCCCCTACCCTGTCAATCAGCCCCAGCATTTT.

The gene calls are TRBV18 and TRBJ2-4; D uncertain. The germline V and J ends were trimmed by 5 bases and 5 bases, with 7 bases remaining between them. CDR1 is KGHSH, CDR2 LQKENI, per germline. The CDR3 is 12 residues long. CDR3 nucleotide sequence: TGTGCCAGCTCAAAAACAGAAAACATTCAGTACTTC. Encoded protein: CASSKTENIQYF.

The chain joins TRBV6-4 to TRBJ1-1; TRBD1 matches 11 bases. V shed 5 bases, J shed 3 bases, and the junction held 2 bases outside the gene matches. Germline CDR1 and CDR2: MRHNA and SNTAGT. This CDR3 region has 14 residues. CDR3: CASSRGQGDTEAFF. DNA for the CDR3: TGTGCCAGCAGTAGGGGACAGGGGGACACTGAAGCTTTCTTT.

This clone has only one observation. The gene calls are TRBV6-5 and TRBJ1-5; D is possibly TRBD1 (5 bases). Between the trimmed V and J ends, which lost 4 bases and 5 bases, there was a span of 15 bases. Germline values: CDR1 MNHEY, CDR2 SVGAGI. The CDR3 is 15 amino acids. The CDR3: CASSSLGGVDQPQHF. The DNA of the CDR3 is TGTGCCAGCAGTTCCCTCGGGGGGGTCGATCAGCCCCAGCATTTT.

CDR3 amino acids: CASRGQGGFNYGYTF. CDR3 nucleotides: TGTGCCAGCAGGGGACAGGGCGGGTTTAACTATGGCTACACCTTC. The chain joins TRBV6-5 to TRBJ1-2; 9 bases align to TRBD1. The CDR3 sequence is 15 residues long. Germline CDR1 reads MNHEY; CDR2 reads SVGAGI. Losses at the gene ends were 6 bases for V and 1 base for J; bases not matched to a gene: 6.

The chain is built from TRBV2 and TRBJ1-2, with TRBD1 identical over 7 bases. Germline assignment: CDR1 SNHLY and CDR2 FYNNEI. This CDR3 comprises 12 residues. Trimming at V came to 4 bases and at J to 8 bases, leaving 4 bases not matched to a gene. CDR3 loop: CASSAGGEGYTF. For the CDR3, the DNA is TGTGCCAGCAGTGCAGGGGGAGAAGGCTACACCTTC.

V gene TRBV5-1 combines with J gene TRBJ2-5; possible D gene TRBD1, 6 bases. V was clipped by 6 bases and J by 2 bases, with 8 bases between them. CDR1 and CDR2 (germline): SGHRS, YFSETQ. The CDR3 is 12 amino acids. The CDR3 DNA follows: TGCGCCAGCATCCAGGGGCAAGAGACCCAGTACTTC. Protein: CASIQGQETQYF.

The chain is built from TRBV5-4 and TRBJ1-1, with 7 bases that match TRBD1. The CDR3 has 14 amino acids. V lost 3 bases, J lost 5 bases, and 7 bases stayed unmatched. Germline V gene data show CDR1 as SGHNT and CDR2 as YYREEE (reference sequence). CDR3 amino acids: CASSSSTGTTEAFF. The CDR3 DNA follows: TGTGCCAGCAGCTCCTCGACAGGGACAACTGAAGCTTTCTTT.

CDR3: CASSRQPNYGYTF. CDR3 DNA sequence: TGTGCCAGCTCACGACAGCCTAACTATGGCTACACCTTC. The rearrangement uses TRBV18 and TRBJ1-2; D is possibly TRBD1 (5 bases). The CDR3 spans 13 residues. V shed 4 bases and J shed 0 bases, with 6 bases lying between them. From germline, CDR1 is KGHSH and CDR2 LQKENI. Looking up the rest from reference TRBV18 and TRBJ1-2 gives the full variable domain: NAGVMQNPRHLVRRRGQEARLRCSPMKGHSHVYWYRQLPEEGLKFMVYLQKENIIDESGMPKERFSAEFPKEGPSILRIQQVVRGDSAAYFCASSRQPNYGYTFGSGTRLTVV.